The source of this TCR beta chain is a study of blood T cell repertoires in COVID-19. Study-wide context: Some COVID-19 samples were acute and others convalescent; all came from the United States, Italy and Spain. PBMCs, B-cell-depleted T cells, or T cells provided the cDNA or gDNA that made up the material.

Authors' analysis steps: Scientists estimated how many nucleated cells there were by amplifying reference gene primers. The data were produced by immunoSEQ multiplex PCR, yet TCRdb's version contains in-frame clones alone and is incomplete. The DNA was the basis for D and trimming; V, J and clone size are from that table. Among more than 300,000 clones, approximately 88% were seen once, and the ten largest hold 5% to 7%. Sequences were obtained from peripheral blood. The sequence derives from a man aged 18 to 29 who had recovered from COVID-19.

CDR3 DNA sequence: TGTGCCAGCAGCTTAGCGGTGAGCACAGATACGCAGTATTTT. It translates to CASSLAVSTDTQYF. The chain combines TRBV7-3 with TRBJ2-3; D gene unclear. The CDR3 runs to 14 residues. The V and J ends lost 2 bases and 0 bases respectively, with 6 bases between them. Germline-derived CDR1 and CDR2 are SGHTA and FQGTGA.